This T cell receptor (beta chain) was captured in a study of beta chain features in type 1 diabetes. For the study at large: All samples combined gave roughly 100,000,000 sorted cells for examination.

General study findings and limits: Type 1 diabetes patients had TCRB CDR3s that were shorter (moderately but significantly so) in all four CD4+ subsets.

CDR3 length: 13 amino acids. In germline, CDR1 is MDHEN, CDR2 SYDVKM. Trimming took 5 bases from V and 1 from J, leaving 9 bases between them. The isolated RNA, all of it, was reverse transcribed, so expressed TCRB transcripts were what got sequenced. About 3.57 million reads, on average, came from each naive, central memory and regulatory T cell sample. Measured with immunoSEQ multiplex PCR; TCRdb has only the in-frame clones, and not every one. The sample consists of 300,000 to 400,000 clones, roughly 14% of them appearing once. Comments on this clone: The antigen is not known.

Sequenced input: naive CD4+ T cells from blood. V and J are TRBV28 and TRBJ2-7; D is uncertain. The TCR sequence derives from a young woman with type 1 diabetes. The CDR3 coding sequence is TGTGCCAGCAGTACAGTACCATCCTACGAGCAGTACTTC. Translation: CASSTVPSYEQYF.